The 4 T cell receptor beta chains below all came from one sample that was sequenced in a study of cytomegalovirus exposure and HLA in healthy donors. TCRdb keeps only in-frame clones here, not all; method: immunoSEQ multiplex PCR. The sample has around 300,000 clones; just over 85% are singletons. The sample taken for sequencing was PBMCs. Every receptor here comes from a woman younger than 30 in good health and CMV-seronegative.

This chain uses TRBV6-1 with TRBJ2-1; 10 positions agree with TRBD2. The germline V gene has CDR1 MNHNS and CDR2 SASEGT. V lost 8 bases, J lost 9 bases, and 7 bases stayed unmatched. The CDR3 runs 13 residues. The CDR3 DNA reads TGTGCCAGCCCCAGCGGGAGGGAGGGTGAGCAGTTCTTC. Protein product: CASPSGREGEQFF.

The V call is TRBV27, the J call TRBJ2-7, with 10 bases fitting TRBD2. The CDR3 contains 18 residues. Trimming cost V 7 bases and J 1 base; bases outside gene matches: 16. Germline V gene data show CDR1 as MNHEY and CDR2 as SMNVEV (reference sequence). CDR3 protein: CASIPRGSGRPYSYEQYF. Here the CDR3 DNA reads TGTGCCAGCATCCCCCGGGGTAGCGGGAGGCCTTATTCCTACGAGCAGTACTTC.

The gene calls are TRBV25-1 and TRBJ2-3; 8 bases map to TRBD2. Germline assignment: CDR1 MGHDK and CDR2 SYGVNS. V shed 6 bases and J 2 bases; nucleotides not matched to a gene: 4. The CDR3 loop spans 14 amino acids. CDR3 amino acids: CASRAAGATDTQYF. The CDR3 DNA sequence: TGTGCCAGCAGAGCAGCGGGGGCCACAGATACGCAGTATTTT.

The rearrangement links TRBV2 to TRBJ1-1, with D perhaps matching TRBD1 (6 bases). The CDR3 totals 14 residues. Deletions cut 2 bases from V and 5 bases from J, with 12 bases between. Germline V gene lookup returns CDR1 SNHLY and CDR2 FYNNEI. The CDR3 region is CASSEQGGGTEAFF. In DNA form, the CDR3 reads TGTGCCAGCAGTGAACAGGGAGGGGGGACTGAAGCTTTCTTT. The full variable domain, its missing parts supplied by reference TRBV2 and TRBJ1-1, is EPEVTQTPSHQVTQMGQEVILRCVPISNHLYFYWYRQILGQKVEFLVSFYNNEISEKSEIFDDQFSVERPDGSNFTLKIRSTKLEDSAMYFCASSEQGGGTEAFFGQGTRLTVV.